This TCR beta chain appears in the sequencing data of a study of vaccination effects on CD4 cells after COVID-19. Points from the study as a whole: Early timepoints after infection were absent, and convalescent patients were few in the study. Marked contraction was observed in infection-induced and vaccine-induced clones late after vaccination.

The method was immunoSEQ multiplex PCR; TCRdb's version includes in-frame clones alone and lacks a portion of them. The table has approximately 23,000 clones, around 62% seen once. This CDR3 comprises 12 residues. Trimming took 3 bases from V and 6 from J, leaving 8 bases between them. Viral peptide pools were used in the ViraFEST assay to expand antigen-specific CD4+ T cells, and sequencing came afterward. After more than 8 days in culture, the CD4+ T cells were isolated. Nobody among the vaccine recipients had prior SARS-CoV-2 infection (nucleocapsid antibodies were negative). This clone is judged medium-sized. No antigen is known for it.

The chain couples TRBV12-3 or TRBV12-4 to TRBJ1-2; no clear D gene. Source: CD4+ T cells from PBMCs cultured with HCoV-NL63 spike peptides, taken before COVID-19 vaccination. This sequence originates from a human donor who received a COVID-19 vaccine. CDR3 DNA: TGTGCCAGCAGTTTGAAAGGGAATGGCTACACCTTC. This codes for CASSLKGNGYTF.